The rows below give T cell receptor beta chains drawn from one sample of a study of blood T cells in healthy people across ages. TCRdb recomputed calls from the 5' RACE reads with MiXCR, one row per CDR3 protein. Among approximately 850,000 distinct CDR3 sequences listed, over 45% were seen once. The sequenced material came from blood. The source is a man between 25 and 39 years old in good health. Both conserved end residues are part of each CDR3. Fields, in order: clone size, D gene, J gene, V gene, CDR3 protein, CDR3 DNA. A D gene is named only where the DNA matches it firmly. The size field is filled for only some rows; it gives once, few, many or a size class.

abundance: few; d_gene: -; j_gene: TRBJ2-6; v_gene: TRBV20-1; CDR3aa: CSAPIWDGANVLTF; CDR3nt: TGCAGTGCTCCGATATGGGATGGGGCCAACGTCCTGACTTTC
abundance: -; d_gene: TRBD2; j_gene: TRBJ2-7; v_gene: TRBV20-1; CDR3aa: CSAGAASGSDERYF; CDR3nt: TGCAGTGCCGGGGCCGCTAGCGGGAGCGACGAGCGGTACTTC
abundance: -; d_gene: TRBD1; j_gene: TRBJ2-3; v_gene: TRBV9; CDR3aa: CASSPRTGRDTDTQYF; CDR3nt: TGTGCCAGCAGCCCCCGGACAGGGCGAGACACAGATACGCAGTATTTT
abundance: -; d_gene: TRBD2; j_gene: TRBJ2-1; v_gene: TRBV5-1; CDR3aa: CASSVGTSGNNEQFF; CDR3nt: TGCGCCAGCAGCGTTGGGACTAGCGGGAACAATGAGCAGTTCTTC
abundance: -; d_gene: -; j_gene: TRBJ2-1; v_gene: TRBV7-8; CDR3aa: CASSFGDPARLVDEQFF; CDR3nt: TGTGCCAGCAGCTTCGGGGACCCGGCGCGACTTGTCGATGAGCAGTTCTTC
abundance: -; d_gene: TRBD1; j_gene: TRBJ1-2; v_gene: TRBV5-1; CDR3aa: CASSVTGTVDGYTF; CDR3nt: TGCGCCAGCAGCGTGACCGGGACAGTGGATGGCTACACCTTC
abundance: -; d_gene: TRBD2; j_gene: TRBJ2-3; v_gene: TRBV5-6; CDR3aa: CASSLAGLRVVPDTQYF; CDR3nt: TGTGCCAGCAGCTTGGCGGGACTACGGGTGGTCCCAGATACGCAGTATTTT
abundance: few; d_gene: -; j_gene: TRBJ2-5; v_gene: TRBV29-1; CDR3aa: CSVRETAGGTQYF; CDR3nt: TGCAGCGTCCGCGAGACTGCCGGGGGGACCCAGTACTTC
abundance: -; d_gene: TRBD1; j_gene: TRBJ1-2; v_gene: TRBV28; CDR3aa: CASSLTGEVRYGYTF; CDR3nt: TGTGCCAGCAGTTTGACAGGGGAGGTTCGCTATGGCTACACCTTC
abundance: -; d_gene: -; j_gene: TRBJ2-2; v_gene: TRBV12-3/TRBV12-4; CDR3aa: CASRPTVAPSTGELFF; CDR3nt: TGTGCCAGCAGGCCAACAGTCGCCCCAAGCACCGGGGAGCTGTTTTTT
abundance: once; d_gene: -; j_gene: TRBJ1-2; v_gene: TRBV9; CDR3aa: CASSVDGSARGYTF; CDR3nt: TGTGCCAGCAGCGTAGATGGGTCGGCTCGTGGCTACACCTTC
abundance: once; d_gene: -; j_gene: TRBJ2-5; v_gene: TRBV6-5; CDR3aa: CASSYTVGGPETQYF; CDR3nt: TGTGCCAGCAGTTATACGGTGGGGGGGCCGGAGACCCAGTACTTC
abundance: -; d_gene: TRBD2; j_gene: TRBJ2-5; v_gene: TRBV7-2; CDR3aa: CASSRTSGGKETQYF; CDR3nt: TGTGCCAGCAGCCGAACTAGCGGGGGGAAAGAGACCCAGTACTTC
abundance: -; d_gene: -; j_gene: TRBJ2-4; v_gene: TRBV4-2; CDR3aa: CASSHATGGVAKNIQYF; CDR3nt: TGTGCCAGCAGCCACGCCACCGGAGGGGTAGCCAAAAACATTCAGTACTTC
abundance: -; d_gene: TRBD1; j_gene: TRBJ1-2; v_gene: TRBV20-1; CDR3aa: CSASGQGQNFNYGYTF; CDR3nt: TGCAGTGCTTCCGGACAGGGGCAAAACTTTAACTATGGCTACACCTTC
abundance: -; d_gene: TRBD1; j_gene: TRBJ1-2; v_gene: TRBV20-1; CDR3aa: CSARDLRDRGYGYTF; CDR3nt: TGCAGTGCTAGAGACCTAAGGGACAGGGGCTATGGCTACACCTTC
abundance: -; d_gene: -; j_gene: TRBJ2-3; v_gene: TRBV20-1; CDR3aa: CSARTGQSTDTQYF; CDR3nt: TGCAGTGCTAGAACAGGACAGTCCACAGATACGCAGTATTTT
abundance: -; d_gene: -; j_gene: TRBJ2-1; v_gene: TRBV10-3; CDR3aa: CAISLDGESSYNEQFF; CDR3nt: TGTGCCATCAGTCTAGACGGGGAGAGCTCCTACAATGAGCAGTTCTTC
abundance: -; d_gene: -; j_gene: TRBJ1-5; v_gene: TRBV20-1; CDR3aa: CSARRGPGGNQPQHF; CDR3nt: TGCAGTGCTAGACGAGGGCCCGGAGGCAATCAGCCCCAGCATTTT
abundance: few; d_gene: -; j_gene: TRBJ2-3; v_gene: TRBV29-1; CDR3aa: CSVLADTQYF; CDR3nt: TGCAGCGTTTTGGCAGATACGCAGTATTTT
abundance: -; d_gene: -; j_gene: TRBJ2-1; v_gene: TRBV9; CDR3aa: CASSGSAGPTYNEQFF; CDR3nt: TGTGCCAGCAGCGGATCAGCGGGTCCAACCTACAATGAGCAGTTCTTC
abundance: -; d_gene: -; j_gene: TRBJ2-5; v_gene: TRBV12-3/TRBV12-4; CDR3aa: CASSSPPGILVRGQETQYF; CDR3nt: TGTGCCAGCAGTTCCCCGCCTGGGATTTTGGTGAGAGGGCAAGAGACCCAGTACTTC
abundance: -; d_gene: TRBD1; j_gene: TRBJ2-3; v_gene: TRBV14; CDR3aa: CASSHRGQSSTDTQYF; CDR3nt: TGTGCCAGCAGCCACAGGGGACAGTCTAGCACAGATACGCAGTATTTT
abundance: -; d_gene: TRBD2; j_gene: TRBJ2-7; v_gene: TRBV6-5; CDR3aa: CASRDTSGGGYEQYF; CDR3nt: TGTGCCAGCAGAGACACTAGCGGGGGGGGATACGAGCAGTACTTC
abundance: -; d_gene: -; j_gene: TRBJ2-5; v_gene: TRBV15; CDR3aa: CATSRGAERLQETQYF; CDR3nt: TGTGCCACCAGCAGAGGCGCTGAGCGGCTACAAGAGACCCAGTACTTC
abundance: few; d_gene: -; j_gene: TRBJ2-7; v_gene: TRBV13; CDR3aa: CASSLATRGEQYF; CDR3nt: TGTGCCAGCAGCTTAGCGACCCGGGGGGAGCAGTACTTC
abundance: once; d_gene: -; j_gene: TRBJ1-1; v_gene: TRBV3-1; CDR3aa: CASSQVNGNTEAFF; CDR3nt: TGTGCCAGCAGCCAAGTCAACGGGAACACTGAAGCTTTCTTT
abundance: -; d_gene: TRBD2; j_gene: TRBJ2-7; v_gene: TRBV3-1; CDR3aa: CASSQDWTSYEQYF; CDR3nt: TGTGCCAGCAGCCAAGATTGGACTAGTTACGAGCAGTACTTC
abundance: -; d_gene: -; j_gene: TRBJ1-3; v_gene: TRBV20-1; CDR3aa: CSASPRTAGNTIYF; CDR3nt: TGCAGTGCTAGCCCGAGAACTGCTGGAAACACCATATATTTT
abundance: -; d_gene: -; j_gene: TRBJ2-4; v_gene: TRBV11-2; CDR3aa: CASSLRGMNIQYF; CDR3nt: TGTGCCAGCAGCTTAAGGGGGATGAACATTCAGTACTTC
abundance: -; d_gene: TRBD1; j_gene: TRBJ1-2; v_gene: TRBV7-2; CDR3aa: CASSSGQGGGYTF; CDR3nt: TGTGCCAGCAGCTCAGGACAGGGGGGAGGCTACACCTTC
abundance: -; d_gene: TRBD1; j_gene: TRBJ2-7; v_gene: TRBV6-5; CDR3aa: CASSYSTGQVPYEQYF; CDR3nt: TGTGCCAGCAGTTACTCGACAGGGCAGGTACCCTACGAGCAGTACTTC
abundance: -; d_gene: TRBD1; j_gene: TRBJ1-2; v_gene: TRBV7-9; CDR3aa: CASSHPGQANYGYTF; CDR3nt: TGTGCCAGCAGCCACCCGGGACAGGCAAACTATGGCTACACCTTC
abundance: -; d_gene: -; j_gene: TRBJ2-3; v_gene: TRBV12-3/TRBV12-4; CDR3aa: CASSAVLAGQGYF; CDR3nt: TGTGCCAGCTCGGCAGTCTTGGCGGGCCAGGGGTATTTT
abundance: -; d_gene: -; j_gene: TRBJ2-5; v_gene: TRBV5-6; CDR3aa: CASSLDGLYQETQYF; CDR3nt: TGTGCCAGCAGCTTGGATGGCCTCTACCAGGAGACCCAGTACTTC
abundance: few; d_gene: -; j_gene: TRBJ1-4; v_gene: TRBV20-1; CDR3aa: CSAGPRGSREKLFF; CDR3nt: TGCAGTGCAGGCCCCAGGGGTTCACGGGAAAAACTGTTTTTT
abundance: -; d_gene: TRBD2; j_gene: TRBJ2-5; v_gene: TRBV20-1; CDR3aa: CSASGPTSGPPETQYF; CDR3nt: TGCAGTGCTAGTGGGCCGACTAGCGGGCCTCCGGAGACCCAGTACTTC
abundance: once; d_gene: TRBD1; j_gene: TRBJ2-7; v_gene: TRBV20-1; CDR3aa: CSARDTGTAIYEQYF; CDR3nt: TGCAGTGCTAGAGATACGGGGACAGCTATCTACGAGCAGTACTTC
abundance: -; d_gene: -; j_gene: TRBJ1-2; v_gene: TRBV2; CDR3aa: CASMLGYGYTF; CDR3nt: TGTGCCAGCATGTTAGGCTATGGCTACACCTTC
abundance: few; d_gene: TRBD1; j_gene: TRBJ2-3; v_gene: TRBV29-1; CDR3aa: CSVEDQKGTGAITDTQYF; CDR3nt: TGCAGCGTTGAAGATCAGAAAGGGACAGGGGCCATCACAGATACGCAGTATTTT
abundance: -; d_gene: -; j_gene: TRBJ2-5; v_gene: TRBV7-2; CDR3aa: CASSNGAKETQYF; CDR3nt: TGTGCCAGCAGCAATGGGGCTAAAGAGACCCAGTACTTC
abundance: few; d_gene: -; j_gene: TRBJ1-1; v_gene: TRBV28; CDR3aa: CASSFKGARSSEAFF; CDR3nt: TGTGCCAGCAGTTTTAAAGGCGCCCGGTCTTCCGAAGCTTTCTTT
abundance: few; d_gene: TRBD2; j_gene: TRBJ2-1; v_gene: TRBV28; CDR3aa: CAIPAGGADNEQFF; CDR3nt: TGTGCCATACCAGCGGGAGGGGCCGACAATGAGCAGTTCTTC
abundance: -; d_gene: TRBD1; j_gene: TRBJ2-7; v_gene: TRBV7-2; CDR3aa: CASSLQAGGFYEQYF; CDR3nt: TGTGCCAGCAGCTTACAGGCAGGGGGTTTCTACGAGCAGTACTTC
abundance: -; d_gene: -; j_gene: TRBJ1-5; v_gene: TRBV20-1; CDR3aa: CSARSAGDINQPQHF; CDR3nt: TGCAGTGCTAGGAGTGCGGGGGATATCAATCAGCCCCAGCATTTT
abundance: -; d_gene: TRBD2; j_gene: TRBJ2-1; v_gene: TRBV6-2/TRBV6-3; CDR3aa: CASRPLAGGPSSYNEQFF; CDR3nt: TGTGCCAGCAGACCCTTAGCGGGAGGGCCGAGCTCCTACAATGAGCAGTTCTTC
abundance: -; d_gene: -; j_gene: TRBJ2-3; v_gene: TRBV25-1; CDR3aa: CASTPTLGRNKEDTDTQYF; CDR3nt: TGTGCCAGCACCCCCACGCTGGGGAGGAATAAAGAGGACACAGATACGCAGTATTTT
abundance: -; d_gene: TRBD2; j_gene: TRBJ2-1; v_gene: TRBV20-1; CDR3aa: CSARGNRGDSYNEQFF; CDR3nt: TGCAGTGCTAGAGGAAACCGGGGGGACTCCTACAATGAGCAGTTCTTC
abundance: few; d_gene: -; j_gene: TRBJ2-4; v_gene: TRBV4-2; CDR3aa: CASSHDLIREQYF; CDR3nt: TGTGCCAGCAGCCATGATTTGATCAGGGAGCAGTACTTC
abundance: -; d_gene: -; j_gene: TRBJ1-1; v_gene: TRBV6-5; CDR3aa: CASRLQLNTEAFF; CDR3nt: TGTGCCAGCAGGTTACAGTTGAACACTGAAGCTTTCTTT
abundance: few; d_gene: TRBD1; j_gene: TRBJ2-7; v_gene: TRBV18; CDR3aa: CASSPTYRGKEQYF; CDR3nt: TGTGCCAGCTCGCCAACCTACAGGGGTAAAGAGCAGTACTTC
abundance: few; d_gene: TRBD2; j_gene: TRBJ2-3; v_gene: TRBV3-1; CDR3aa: CASSQRKEGGGVADTQYF; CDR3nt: TGTGCCAGCAGCCAACGCAAAGAAGGCGGGGGGGTCGCAGATACGCAGTATTTT
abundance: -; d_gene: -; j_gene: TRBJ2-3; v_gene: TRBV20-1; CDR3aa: CSAPTDFTDTQYF; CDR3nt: TGCAGTGCCCCTACCGACTTCACAGATACGCAGTATTTT
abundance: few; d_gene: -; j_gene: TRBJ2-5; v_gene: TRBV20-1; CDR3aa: CSARMPRSETQYF; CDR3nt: TGCAGTGCTAGAATGCCACGATCAGAGACTCAGTACTTC
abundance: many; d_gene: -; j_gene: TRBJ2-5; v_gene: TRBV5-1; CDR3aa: CASSLEGRQETQYF; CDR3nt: TGCGCCAGCAGCTTGGAGGGCAGGCAAGAGACCCAGTACTTC
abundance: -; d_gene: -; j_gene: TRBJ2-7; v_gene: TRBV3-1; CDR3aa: CASSPGEVHEQYF; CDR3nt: TGTGCCAGCAGCCCCGGGGAAGTCCACGAGCAGTACTTC
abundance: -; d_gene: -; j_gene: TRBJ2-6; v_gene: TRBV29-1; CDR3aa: CSVEGDGANVLTF; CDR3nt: TGCAGCGTTGAGGGGGATGGGGCCAACGTCCTGACTTTC
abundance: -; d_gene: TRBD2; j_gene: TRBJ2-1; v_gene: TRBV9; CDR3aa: CASSESGGWNNERFF; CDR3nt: TGTGCCAGCAGCGAATCGGGGGGTTGGAACAATGAGCGGTTCTTC
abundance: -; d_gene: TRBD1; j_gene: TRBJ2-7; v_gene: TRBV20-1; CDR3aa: CSATKRQGAYEQYF; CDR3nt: TGCAGTGCTACCAAACGACAGGGGGCCTACGAGCAGTACTTC
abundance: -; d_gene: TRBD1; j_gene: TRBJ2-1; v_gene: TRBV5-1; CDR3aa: CASSAGQGRDEQFF; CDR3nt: TGCGCCAGCAGCGCCGGACAGGGTCGAGATGAGCAGTTCTTC